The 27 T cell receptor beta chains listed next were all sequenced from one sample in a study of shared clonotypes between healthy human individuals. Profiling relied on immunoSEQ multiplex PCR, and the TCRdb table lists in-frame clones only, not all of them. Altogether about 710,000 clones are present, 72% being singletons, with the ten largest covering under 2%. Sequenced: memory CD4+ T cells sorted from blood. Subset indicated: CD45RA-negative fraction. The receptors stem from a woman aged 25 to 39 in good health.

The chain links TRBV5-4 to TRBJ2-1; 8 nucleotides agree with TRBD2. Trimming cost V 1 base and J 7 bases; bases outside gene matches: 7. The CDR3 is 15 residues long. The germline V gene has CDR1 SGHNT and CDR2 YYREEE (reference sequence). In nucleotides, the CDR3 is TGTGCCAGCAGCTTGACGGGAGGGCCTCAGAATGAGCAGTTCTTC. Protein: CASSLTGGPQNEQFF.

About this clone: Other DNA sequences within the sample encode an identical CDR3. DNA for the CDR3: TGTGCCAGCAGCGTAGGCCTAGCGGGAGGAGACAATGAGCAGTTCTTC. Its protein is CASSVGLAGGDNEQFF. V gene TRBV9 combines with J gene TRBJ2-1; 11 bases line up with TRBD2. The CDR3 totals 16 residues. From germline, CDR1 is SGDLS and CDR2 YYNGEE. With V trimmed by 0 bases and J by 5 bases, 4 bases remained unmatched. Combining the CDR3 with reference TRBV9 and TRBJ2-1 gives the whole variable domain DSGVTQTPKHLITATGQRVTLRCSPRSGDLSVYWYQQSLDQGLQFLIQYYNGEERAKGNILERFSAQQFPDLHSELNLSSLELGDSALYFCASSVGLAGGDNEQFFGPGTRLTVL.

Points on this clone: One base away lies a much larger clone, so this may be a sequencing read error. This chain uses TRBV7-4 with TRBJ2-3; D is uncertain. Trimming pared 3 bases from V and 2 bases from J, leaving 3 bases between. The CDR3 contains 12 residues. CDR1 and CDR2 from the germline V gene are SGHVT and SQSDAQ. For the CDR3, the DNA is TGTGCCAGCAGCTTCTACACAGATACGCAGTATTTT. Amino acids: CASSFYTDTQYF.

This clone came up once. For the CDR3, the DNA is TGCGCCAGCAGCTTGGGTGGACTAGCTGACCGGGCAGATACGCAGTATTTT. Translation gives CASSLGGLADRADTQYF. This chain uses TRBV5-1 with TRBJ2-3; 8 nucleotides line up with TRBD2. V lost 0 bases, J lost 4 bases, and 10 bases stayed unmatched. Germline-derived CDR1 and CDR2 are SGHRS and YFSETQ. The CDR3 contains 17 residues. The whole variable domain, filled in from reference TRBV5-1 and TRBJ2-3, reads KAGVTQTPRYLIKTRGQQVTLSCSPISGHRSVSWYQQTPGQGLQFLFEYFSETQRNKGNFPGRFSGRQFSNSRSEMNVSTLELGDSALYLCASSLGGLADRADTQYFGPGTRLTVL.

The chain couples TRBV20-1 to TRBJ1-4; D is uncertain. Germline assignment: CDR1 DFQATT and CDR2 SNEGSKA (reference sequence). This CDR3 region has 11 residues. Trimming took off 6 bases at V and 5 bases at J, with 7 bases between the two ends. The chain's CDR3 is CSASGNEKLFF. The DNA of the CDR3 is TGCAGTGCGTCCGGGAATGAAAAACTGTTTTTT.

This CDR3 is CASSLGPGGEQFF. CDR3 DNA: TGCGCCAGCAGCTTGGGCCCGGGAGGTGAGCAGTTCTTC. The rearrangement uses TRBV5-1 and TRBJ2-1; 7 nucleotides match TRBD2. The CDR3 extends over 13 amino acids. From germline, CDR1 is SGHRS and CDR2 YFSETQ. The V and J ends lost 0 bases and 9 bases, in that order; junction bases with no gene match: 3.

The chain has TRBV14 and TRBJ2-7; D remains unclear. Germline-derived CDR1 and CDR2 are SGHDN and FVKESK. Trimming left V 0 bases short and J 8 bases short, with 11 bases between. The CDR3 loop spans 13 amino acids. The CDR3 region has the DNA TGTGCCAGCAGCCAAGACCCGGTTCAGAAGCAGTACTTC. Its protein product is CASSQDPVQKQYF.

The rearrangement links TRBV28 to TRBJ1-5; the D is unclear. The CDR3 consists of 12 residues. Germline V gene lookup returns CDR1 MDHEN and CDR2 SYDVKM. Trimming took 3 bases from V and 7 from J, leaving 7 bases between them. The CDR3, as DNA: TGTGCCAGCAGTTTGGCTGGCCAGCCCCAGCATTTT. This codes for CASSLAGQPQHF.

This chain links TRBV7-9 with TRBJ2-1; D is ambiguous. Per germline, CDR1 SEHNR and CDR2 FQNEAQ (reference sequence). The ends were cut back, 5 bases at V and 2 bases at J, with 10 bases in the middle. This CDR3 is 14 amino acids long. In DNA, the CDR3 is TGTGCCAGCAGCCAAATAGAGGCCTACAATGAGCAGTTCTTC. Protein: CASSQIEAYNEQFF.

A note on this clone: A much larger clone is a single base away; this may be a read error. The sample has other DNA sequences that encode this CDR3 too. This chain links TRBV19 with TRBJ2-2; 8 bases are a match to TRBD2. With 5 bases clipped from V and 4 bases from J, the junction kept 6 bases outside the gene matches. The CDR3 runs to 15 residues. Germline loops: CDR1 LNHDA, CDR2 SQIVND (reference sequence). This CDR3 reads CASSGTGGGTGELFF. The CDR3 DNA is TGTGCCAGTAGTGGGACGGGGGGGGGCACCGGGGAGCTGTTTTTT.

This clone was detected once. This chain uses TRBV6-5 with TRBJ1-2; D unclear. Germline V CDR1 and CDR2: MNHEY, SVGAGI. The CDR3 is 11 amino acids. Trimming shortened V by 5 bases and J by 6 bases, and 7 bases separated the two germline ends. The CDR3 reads CASSAADGYTF. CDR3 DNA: TGTGCCAGCAGTGCCGCGGATGGCTACACCTTC.

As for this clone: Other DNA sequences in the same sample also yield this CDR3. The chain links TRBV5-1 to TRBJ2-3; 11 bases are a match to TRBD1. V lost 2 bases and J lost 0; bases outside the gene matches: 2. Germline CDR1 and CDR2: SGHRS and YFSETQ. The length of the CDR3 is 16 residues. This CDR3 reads CASSLGQGASTDTQYF. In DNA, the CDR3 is TGCGCCAGCAGCTTAGGACAGGGGGCGAGCACAGATACGCAGTATTTT.

Written as DNA, the CDR3 is TGTGCCAGCAGCTTGGGGGCCGAGACCCAGTACTTC. Encoded protein: CASSLGAETQYF. The V gene is TRBV7-6, the J gene TRBJ2-5, with a tentative D call TRBD1 (6 bases). The length of the CDR3 is 12 residues. Germline CDR1 SGHVS, CDR2 FNYEAQ. Trimming shortened V by 3 bases and J by 5 bases, and 7 bases separated the two germline ends.

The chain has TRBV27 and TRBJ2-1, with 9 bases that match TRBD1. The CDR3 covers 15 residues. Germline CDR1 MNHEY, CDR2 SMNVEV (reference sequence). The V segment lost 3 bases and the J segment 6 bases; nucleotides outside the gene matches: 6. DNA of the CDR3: TGTGCCAGCAGTTTGGAACAGGGGGCCCTCAATGAGCAGTTCTTC. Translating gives CASSLEQGALNEQFF.

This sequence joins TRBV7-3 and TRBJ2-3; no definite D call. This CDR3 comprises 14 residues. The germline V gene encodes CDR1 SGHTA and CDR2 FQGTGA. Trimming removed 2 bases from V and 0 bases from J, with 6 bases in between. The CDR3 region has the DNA TGTGCCAGCAGCTTATCTCAGAGCACAGATACGCAGTATTTT. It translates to CASSLSQSTDTQYF. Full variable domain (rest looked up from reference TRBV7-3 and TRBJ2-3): GAGVSQTPSNKVTEKGKYVELRCDPISGHTALYWYRQSLGQGPEFLIYFQGTGAADDSGLPNDRFFAVRPEGSVSTLKIQRTERGDSAVYLCASSLSQSTDTQYFGPGTRLTVL.

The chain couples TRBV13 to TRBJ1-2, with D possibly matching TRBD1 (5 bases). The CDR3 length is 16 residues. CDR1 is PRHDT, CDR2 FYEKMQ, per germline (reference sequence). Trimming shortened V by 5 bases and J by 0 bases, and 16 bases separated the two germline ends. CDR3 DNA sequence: TGTGCCAGCAGCCACTCCCGACAGATAGCTAACTATGGCTACACCTTC. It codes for CASSHSRQIANYGYTF.

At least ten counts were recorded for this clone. The CDR3: CASIPLGSESYEQYF. In nucleotides, the CDR3 is TGTGCCAGCATCCCTCTGGGGTCGGAATCCTACGAGCAGTACTTC. The chain carries TRBV28 and TRBJ2-7, with no clear D. V lost 7 bases to trimming and J lost 1 base, with 17 bases between them. Germline CDR1 is MDHEN and CDR2 is SYDVKM. The CDR3 totals 15 residues.

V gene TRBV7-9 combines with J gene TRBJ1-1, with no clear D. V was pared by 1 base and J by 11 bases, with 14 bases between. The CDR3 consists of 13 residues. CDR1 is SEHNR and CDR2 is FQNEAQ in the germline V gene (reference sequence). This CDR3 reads CASSLELRGWAFF. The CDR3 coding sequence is TGTGCCAGCAGCTTAGAGTTGCGGGGATGGGCTTTCTTT.

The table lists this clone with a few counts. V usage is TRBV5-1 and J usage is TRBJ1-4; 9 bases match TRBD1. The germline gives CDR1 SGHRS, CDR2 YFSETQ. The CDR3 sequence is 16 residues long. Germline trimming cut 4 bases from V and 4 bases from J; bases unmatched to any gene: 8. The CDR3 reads CASSGTGTGFNEKLFF. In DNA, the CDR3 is TGCGCCAGCAGCGGAACCGGGACAGGGTTTAATGAAAAACTGTTTTTT.

The CDR3 sequence: CASSPLAGGTDTQYF. CDR3 DNA sequence: TGTGCCAGCAGCCCCCTAGCGGGAGGGACAGATACGCAGTATTTT. V and J are TRBV7-7 and TRBJ2-3; TRBD2 matches at 12 bases. The CDR3 runs 15 residues. Germline V CDR1 and CDR2: SSHAT, FNYEAQ (reference sequence). V was clipped by 5 bases and J by 3 bases; unmatched bases: 3.

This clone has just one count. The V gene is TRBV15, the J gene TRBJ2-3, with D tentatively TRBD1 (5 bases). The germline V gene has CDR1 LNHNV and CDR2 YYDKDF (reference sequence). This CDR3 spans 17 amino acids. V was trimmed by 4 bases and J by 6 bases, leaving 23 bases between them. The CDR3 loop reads CATSTSAAPRAADTQYF. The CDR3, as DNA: TGTGCCACCAGCACATCGGCGGCCCCCAGGGCGGCGGATACGCAGTATTTT.

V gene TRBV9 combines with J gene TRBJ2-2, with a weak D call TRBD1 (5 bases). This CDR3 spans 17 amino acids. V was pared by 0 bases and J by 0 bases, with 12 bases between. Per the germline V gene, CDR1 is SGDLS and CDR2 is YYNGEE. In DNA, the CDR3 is TGTGCCAGCAGCGTAGGCTCTGACAGCGCGAACACCGGGGAGCTGTTTTTT. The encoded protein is CASSVGSDSANTGELFF.

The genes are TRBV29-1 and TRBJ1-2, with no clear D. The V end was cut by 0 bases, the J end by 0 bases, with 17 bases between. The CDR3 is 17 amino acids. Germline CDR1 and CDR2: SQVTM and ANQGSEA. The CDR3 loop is CSVEDPRERLANYGYTF. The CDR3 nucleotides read TGCAGCGTTGAAGATCCGCGGGAGAGGTTAGCTAACTATGGCTACACCTTC.

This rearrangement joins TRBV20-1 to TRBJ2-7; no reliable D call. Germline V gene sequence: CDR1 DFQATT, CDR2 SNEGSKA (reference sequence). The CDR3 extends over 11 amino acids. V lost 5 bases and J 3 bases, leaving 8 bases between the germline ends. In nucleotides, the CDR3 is TGCAGTGCTCACGGAGACTACGAGCAGTACTTC. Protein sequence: CSAHGDYEQYF.

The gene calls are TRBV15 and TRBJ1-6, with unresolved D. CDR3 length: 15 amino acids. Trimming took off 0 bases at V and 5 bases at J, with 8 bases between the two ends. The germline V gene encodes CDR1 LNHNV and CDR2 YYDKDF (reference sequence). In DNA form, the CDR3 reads TGTGCCACCAGCAGAGAATACAGAAATAATTCACCCCTCCACTTT. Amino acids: CATSREYRNNSPLHF.

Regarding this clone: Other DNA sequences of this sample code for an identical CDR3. The CDR3 DNA reads as TGTGCCAGCTCACCGGGACAGGGGGTCTACAATGAGCAGTTCTTC. Protein product: CASSPGQGVYNEQFF. The chain uses TRBV18 and TRBJ2-1; 11 bases map to TRBD1. The CDR3 runs 15 residues. Trimming at V came to 3 bases and at J to 3 bases, leaving 1 base not matched to a gene. CDR1 is KGHSH and CDR2 is LQKENI in the germline V gene.

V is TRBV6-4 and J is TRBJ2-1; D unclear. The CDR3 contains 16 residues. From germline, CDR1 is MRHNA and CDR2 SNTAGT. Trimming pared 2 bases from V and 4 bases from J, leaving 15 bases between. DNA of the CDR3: TGTGCCAGCAGTGACACGGTACGTCATACTTACAATGAGCAGTTCTTC. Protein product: CASSDTVRHTYNEQFF.